This T cell receptor beta chain was profiled in a study of human T cells and chemical hapten exposure. This clonotype appeared a few times. Noted time point: patch test 1, 2 weeks after DPC sensitization. Treatment denoted: therapeutic diphenylcyclopropenone sensitization with weekly scalp DPC. This CDR3 has 15 amino acids. Trimming stripped 2 bases from V and 0 bases from J, with 8 bases between. Germline lookup yields CDR1 MGHDK and CDR2 SYGVNS. Each CDR3 protein gets one entry after TCRdb re-called the RACE reads with MiXCR. Altogether tens of thousands of distinct CDR3 sequences are present, 9.5% to 12% being singletons, with the ten largest covering roughly 4.2%.

The material was whole blood, obtained in connection with sensitization to the hapten diphenylcyclopropenone (DPC). The receptor's source is a woman in her fifties or sixties with alopecia areata. Some clones in this sample may be carry-over from other donors' samples. The chain joins TRBV25-1 to TRBJ2-1, with a tentative D call TRBD2 (5 bases). DNA for the CDR3: TGTGCCAGCAGTGAAATAGCGAGCTCCTACAATGAGCAGTTCTTC. This translates into CASSEIASSYNEQFF.